This T cell receptor (beta chain) was observed in a study of OX40 agonist ivuxolimab in advanced cancers. Study-wide context: A male proportion of more than 75% was recorded, with mean age about 60 years and range about 20 to 79. Allowance was made for prior anti-PD-1, anti-PD-L1 or anti-CTLA-4 therapy, and about 40% had some. Overall study results and limits: Undetermined was the antigen specificity of the expanded peripheral T cells.

A remark on this clone: Its antigen is unknown.

Peripheral blood came from all dose cohorts at three timepoints. Germline V gives CDR1 SGHRS, CDR2 YFSETQ. CDR3 length: 15 residues. The V and J ends lost 4 bases and 3 bases respectively, with 16 bases between them. Generated by immunoSEQ multiplex PCR, the TCRdb table keeps only in-frame clones and is missing some. The sample carries 100,000 to 110,000 clones, about nine tenths recorded once. This chain uses TRBV5-1 with TRBJ1-2, with a tentative D call TRBD1 (6 bases). The sequenced sample was CD4+ or CD8+ T cells sorted from blood, obtained in a trial of the OX40 agonist ivuxolimab. This clonotype was sampled from an adult with an advanced solid tumor such as melanoma, head and neck, liver or kidney cancer. CDR3 amino acids: CASSRDTSGHYGYTF. For the CDR3, the DNA is TGCGCCAGCAGCAGGGACACTTCAGGGCACTATGGCTACACCTTC.